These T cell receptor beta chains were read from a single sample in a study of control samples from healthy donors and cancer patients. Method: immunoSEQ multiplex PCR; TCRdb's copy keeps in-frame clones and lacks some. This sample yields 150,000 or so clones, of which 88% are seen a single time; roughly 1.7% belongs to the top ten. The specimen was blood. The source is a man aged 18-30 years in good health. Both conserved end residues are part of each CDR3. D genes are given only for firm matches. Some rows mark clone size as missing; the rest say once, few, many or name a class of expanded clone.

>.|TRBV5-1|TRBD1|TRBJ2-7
TGCGCCAGCAGCTTATTTGGCAGGGGGCAGGACGAGCAGTACTTC
CASSLFGRGQDEQYF
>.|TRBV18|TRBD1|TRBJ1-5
TGTGCCAGCTCACCGTCAGGGGGACAGCCCCAGCATTTT
CASSPSGGQPQHF
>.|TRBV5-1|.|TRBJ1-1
TGCGCCAGCAGCTTGGTTGCGGGGGAGAACACTGAAGCTTTCTTT
CASSLVAGENTEAFF
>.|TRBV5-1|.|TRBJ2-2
TGCGCCAGCCGCGCTGACTGGAACACCGGGGAGCTGTTTTTT
CASRADWNTGELFF
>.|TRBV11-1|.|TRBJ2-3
TGTGCCAGCAGCAACTTCCGCACAGATACGCAGTATTTT
CASSNFRTDTQYF
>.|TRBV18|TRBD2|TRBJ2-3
TGTGCCAGCTCAACGGGACTAGCGGATAGCACAGATACGCAGTATTTT
CASSTGLADSTDTQYF
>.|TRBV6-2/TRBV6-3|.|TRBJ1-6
TGTGCCAGCAGTTCCGCCGAAGGGATGGGTTCACCCCTCCACTTT
CASSSAEGMGSPLHF
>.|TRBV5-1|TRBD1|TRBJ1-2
TGCGCCAGCAGCCGGGGACAGGGCGTCTATGGCTACACCTTC
CASSRGQGVYGYTF
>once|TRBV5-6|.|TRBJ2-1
TGTGCCAGCAAAGGACTCACTTTGGACATTGACAATGAGCAGTTCTTC
CASKGLTLDIDNEQFF
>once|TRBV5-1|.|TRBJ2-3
TGCGCCAGCAGCTATTTACCTACAGGGCGCACAGATACGCAGTATTTT
CASSYLPTGRTDTQYF
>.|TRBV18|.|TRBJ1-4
TGTGCCAGCTCACCTACCGGGACGGGCGGCGAAAAACTGTTTTTT
CASSPTGTGGEKLFF
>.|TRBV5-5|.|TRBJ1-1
TGTGCCAGCAGCTTGGTGAGGGAGCGGAACACTGAAGCTTTCTTT
CASSLVRERNTEAFF
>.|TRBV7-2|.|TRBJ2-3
TGTGCCAGCAGCTTAAACGCAGATACGCAGTATTTT
CASSLNADTQYF
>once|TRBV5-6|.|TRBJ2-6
TGTGCCAGCAGCTTGTTAAGGGCCTCGGGGGCCAACGTCCTGACTTTC
CASSLLRASGANVLTF
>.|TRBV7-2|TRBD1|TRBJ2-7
TGTGCCAGCAGCGCCGCCGGGACAGGAATCTCCTACGAGCAGTACTTC
CASSAAGTGISYEQYF
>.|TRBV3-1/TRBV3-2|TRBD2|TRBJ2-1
TGTGCCAGCAGCCCCCAACGGACTAGCGGGGGGTACAATGAGCAGTTCTTC
CASSPQRTSGGYNEQFF
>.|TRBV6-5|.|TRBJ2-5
TGTGCCAGCAGGAGCAGGGGCGTGGGACAAGAGACCCAGTACTTC
CASRSRGVGQETQYF